This T cell receptor (delta chain) derives from a study of gamma-delta T cells after stem cell transplantation. The length of the CDR3 is 18 residues. Trimming left V 0 bases short and J 0 bases short, with 19 bases between. From germline, CDR1 is GEAIGNYY and CDR2 EKD. By share, this clone counts as medium-sized. TCRdb reanalysed the RT-PCR reads with CATT. The table records 5,500 to 7,000 delta-chain clones, nearly 25% of them present only once. The sequenced material came from gamma-delta T cells. The source of this sequence is a human donor. It is not recorded whose cells these are; they may come from a transplant donor. This rearrangement joins TRDV2 to TRDJ1, with D perhaps TRDD3 (6 bases). CDR3 region: CACDTVGAKGAYTDKLIF. In nucleotides, the CDR3 is TGTGCCTGTGACACCGTGGGGGCCAAAGGGGCTTACACCGATAAACTCATCTTT.